This T cell receptor (beta chain) was identified during a study of blood T cell repertoires in COVID-19. Looking at the study overall: Acute and convalescent COVID-19 specimens originated in the United States, Italy and Spain.

The V segment lost 4 bases and the J segment 0 bases; nucleotides outside the gene matches: 9. The CDR3 has 17 residues. Germline CDR1 reads LNHDA; CDR2 reads SQIVND (reference sequence). Original processing methods: Researchers report that nucleated cell counts were estimated from reference gene primer amplification. Libraries were prepared by immunoSEQ multiplex PCR; TCRdb keeps only in-frame clonotypes and omits some of them. The DNA gave D and trimming, while V, J and clone size come from that table. The sample contains 400,000 to 550,000 clones, 70% to 90% of which appear only once. Participants came from roughly 24 US areas, aged about 18 to 95 years. Participant reports of clinical history set cohort assignment.

Sequenced: PBMCs or T cells enriched from blood (not recorded which). The V call is TRBV19, the J call TRBJ1-2; 9 bases align to TRBD1. The clonotype comes from a woman aged 18-29 years with acute COVID-19. CDR3 sequence: CASSRGQGRATNYGYTF. The CDR3 DNA is TGTGCCAGTAGTAGGGGACAGGGAAGGGCGACTAACTATGGCTACACCTTC.